These 16 T cell receptor beta chains came from one sample sequenced in a study of T-cell memory formation after mild COVID-19. MiXCR, applied by TCRdb to the 5' RACE reads, yields one record per CDR3 protein. The table lists a few hundred thousand distinct CDR3 sequences, roughly 10% of them singletons. The sequenced material came from PBMCs or a T cell subset sorted from them (not recorded which). These receptors all stem from a man between 18 and 35 years old who had mild COVID-19 (a few samples of this study predate the infection). Cell type and time point are not known.

This clonotype counts as large. The J gene is TRBJ2-3, the V gene TRBV20-1; TRBD1 agrees at 8 bases. V was clipped by 5 bases and J by 6 bases; unmatched bases: 7. Germline lookup yields CDR1 DFQATT and CDR2 SNEGSKA (reference sequence). CDR3 size: 13 residues. CDR3 residues: CSAPDRGLDTQYF. The CDR3 DNA reads TGCAGTGCTCCCGACAGGGGACTGGATACGCAGTATTTT.

This clonotype was detected a few times. The V gene is TRBV5-1, the J gene TRBJ1-1; no reliable D call. The V gene lost 4 bases and the J gene lost 2 bases, with 9 bases spanning the gap. This CDR3 has 13 residues. Germline V gene sequence: CDR1 SGHRS, CDR2 YFSETQ. CDR3 protein: CASSPTPNTEAFF. Written as DNA, the CDR3 is TGCGCCAGCAGCCCCACACCAAACACTGAAGCTTTCTTT.

The genes are TRBV5-1 and TRBJ2-3; TRBD1 matches 12 bases. Germline trimming cut 6 bases from V and 4 bases from J; bases unmatched to any gene: 6. The CDR3 has 15 residues. Germline V CDR1 and CDR2: SGHRS, YFSETQ. CDR3 DNA: TGCGCCAGCATAGCCGGGACAGGGGGCCCAGATACGCAGTATTTT. This translates into CASIAGTGGPDTQYF.

This clonotype was seen only a few times. In DNA form, the CDR3 reads TGTGCCACCCTCAAGGGCTACGAGCAGTACGTC. The encoded protein is CATLKGYEQYV. The gene calls are TRBV2 and TRBJ2-7; D not certain. The CDR3 has 11 residues. Germline CDR1 is SNHLY and CDR2 is FYNNEI. The ends were cut back, 10 bases at V and 3 bases at J, with 10 bases in the middle.

The chain carries TRBV4-3 and TRBJ2-3; TRBD2 might be the D (5 bases). The CDR3 consists of 13 residues. Germline CDR1 reads LGHNA; CDR2 reads YSLEER. Trimming removed 1 base at V and 4 bases at J, with 6 bases between. CDR3 protein: CASSQGGSDTQYF. CDR3 bases: TGCGCCAGCAGCCAAGGAGGGTCAGATACGCAGTATTTT.

This clonotype occurred a few times. CDR3 sequence (DNA): TGTGCCAGCAGTGAATCCAGGGGACGAGCTTTCTTT. Amino acids: CASSESRGRAFF. The genes are TRBV2 and TRBJ1-1; maybe TRBD1 (6 bases). Germline CDR1 and CDR2: SNHLY and FYNNEI. CDR3 length equals 12 residues. Trimming removed 2 bases from V and 10 bases from J, with 11 bases in between.

The chain recombines TRBV7-3 with TRBJ2-1, with TRBD2 identical over 8 bases. The CDR3 covers 14 residues. CDR1 and CDR2 from the germline V gene are SGHTA and FQGTGA. V trimming: 1 base; J trimming: 9 bases; junction bases outside the gene matches: 5. DNA of the CDR3: TGTGCCAGCAGCTTAAACGGGGGGGCCGGTGAGCAGTTCTTC. Its protein product is CASSLNGGAGEQFF.

Points on this clonotype: A single base separates this from a much larger clone, so it may be a read error. V and J are TRBV7-2 and TRBJ1-5, with D hard to call. This CDR3 has 15 residues. The germline V and J ends were trimmed by 0 bases and 5 bases, with 11 bases remaining between them. Per germline, CDR1 SGHTA and CDR2 FQGNSA. The CDR3 spells CASSLAPHNDQPQHF. The CDR3 region has the DNA TGTGCCAGCAGCTTAGCGCCGCATAATGATCAGCCCCAGCATTTT.

CDR3 region: CASSLRVPYEQYV. In DNA, the CDR3 is TGTGCCAGCAGCTTGCGGGTCCCCTACGAGCAGTACGTC. This chain uses TRBV5-5 with TRBJ2-7; D is uncertain. Germline V lookup: CDR1 SGHKS, CDR2 YYEKEE (reference sequence). V gave up 1 base and J gave up 2 bases, with 7 bases separating them. This CDR3 region has 13 residues.

The J gene is TRBJ2-1, the V gene TRBV6-5; D remains unclear. There are 13 residues in the CDR3. Germline lookup yields CDR1 MNHEY and CDR2 SVGAGI. The V end was cut by 2 bases, the J end by 10 bases, with 12 bases between. Here the CDR3 DNA reads TGTGCCAGCAGTTACCAAGGTAGCCGGGAGCAGTTCTTC. Encoded protein: CASSYQGSREQFF.

This clonotype was counted between two and nine times. The rearrangement joins TRBV7-2 to TRBJ2-2; 11 nucleotides agree with TRBD1. V was pared by 5 bases and J by 4 bases, with 6 bases of the junction left unmatched. Per the germline V gene, CDR1 is SGHTA and CDR2 is FQGNSA. The CDR3 covers 16 residues. The chain's CDR3 is CASSISGQGATGELFF. The CDR3 nucleotides read TGTGCCAGCAGCATCTCCGGACAGGGGGCCACCGGGGAGCTGTTTTTT.

This clonotype was found a few times. This chain joins TRBV4-3 and TRBJ1-1; a possible D gene is TRBD1 (5 bases). Germline V gene lookup returns CDR1 LGHNA and CDR2 YSLEER. This CDR3 is 14 amino acids long. The ends were cut back, 3 bases at V and 0 bases at J, with 8 bases in the middle. The CDR3 sequence: CASSHTGLNTEAFF. Here the CDR3 DNA reads TGCGCCAGCAGCCACACAGGCTTGAACACTGAAGCTTTCTTT.

This chain joins TRBV6-5 and TRBJ1-2; no definite D call. V was clipped by 6 bases and J by 2 bases, with 10 bases between them. Germline V CDR1 and CDR2: MNHEY, SVGAGI. The CDR3 sequence is 13 residues long. This CDR3 reads CASSSKANYGYTF. Here the CDR3 DNA reads TGTGCCAGCAGCTCCAAGGCCAACTATGGCTACACCTTC.

This clonotype has more than one count but fewer than ten. The chain links TRBV6-5 to TRBJ1-2; D unclear. The CDR3 has 14 residues. V was pared by 0 bases and J by 8 bases, with 13 bases between. Germline V lookup: CDR1 MNHEY, CDR2 SVGAGI. CDR3 amino acids: CASSYSSGLWGYTF. CDR3 nucleotides: TGTGCCAGCAGTTACTCATCCGGGCTTTGGGGCTACACCTTC.

This clonotype was seen a handful of times. V is TRBV2 and J is TRBJ2-3; perhaps D is TRBD1 or TRBD2 (6 bases each). From germline, CDR1 is SNHLY and CDR2 FYNNEI. This CDR3 is 15 amino acids long. V lost 4 bases to trimming and J lost 1 base, with 12 bases between them. This CDR3 reads CASSGWGARTDTQYF. The CDR3 nucleotides are TGTGCCAGCAGTGGATGGGGGGCCCGCACAGATACGCAGTATTTT.

This clonotype was observed a handful of times. The CDR3 DNA is TGTGCCATCAGTGAGTCGGCCGGCCACGAGCAGTACGTC. It yields the protein CAISESAGHEQYV. The V gene is TRBV10-3, the J gene TRBJ2-7; D is unresolved. Germline lookup yields CDR1 ENHRY and CDR2 SYGVKD. Trimming took 0 bases from V and 5 from J, leaving 8 bases between them. The CDR3 is made up of 13 amino acids.